One sample yielded the 10 T cell receptor beta chains listed below, sequenced in a study of blood T cells in healthy people across ages. A sample-barcoded 5' primer and a J-beta primer mix were used in a second PCR of about 7 to 12 cycles. TCRdb passed the 5' RACE reads through MiXCR, listing each CDR3 protein once. This table has some 1,800,000 distinct CDR3 sequences, about 39% appearing once. Sequencing used blood. The source is a human donor in good health.

The count of this clonotype is one. The chain links TRBV12-3 or TRBV12-4 to TRBJ1-3, with D maybe TRBD1 (5 bases). Trimming pared 7 bases from V and 0 bases from J, leaving 22 bases between. The CDR3 is made up of 18 amino acids. The CDR3: CASTSGPQGALSGNTIYF. The CDR3 region has the DNA TGTGCCAGCACCTCCGGACCCCAGGGTGCTCTCTCTGGAAACACCATATATTTT.

This clonotype is a singleton in its sample. V is TRBV7-9 and J is TRBJ1-5; 8 bases agree with TRBD1. The junction had 7 bases not matched to a gene; V was cut back by 10 bases and J by 2 bases. The CDR3 has 14 residues. Germline CDR1 reads SEHNR; CDR2 reads FQNEAQ (reference sequence). CDR3 region: CATAGTGGNQPQHF. For the CDR3, the DNA is TGTGCCACCGCCGGGACAGGAGGCAATCAGCCCCAGCATTTT.

This sequence joins TRBV12-3 or TRBV12-4 and TRBJ1-2; 7 bases agree with TRBD1. V gave up 5 bases and J gave up 3 bases; unmatched junction bases: 12. This CDR3 is 16 amino acids long. CDR3 protein: CASSRGPGTEHYGYTF. The CDR3 DNA reads TGTGCCAGCAGTCGAGGCCCGGGGACAGAACACTATGGCTACACCTTC.

The chain employs TRBV2 and TRBJ2-7; D is ambiguous. Germline CDR1 is SNHLY and CDR2 is FYNNEI. The CDR3 runs to 16 residues. With 0 bases removed from V and 0 bases from J, the gap between germline ends came to 12 bases. CDR3 coding DNA: TGTGCCAGCAGTGAAGCGCTTGCGGTGAGCTCCTACGAGCAGTACTTC. Translated: CASSEALAVSSYEQYF.

In its sample, this clonotype was seen many times. This chain uses TRBV29-1 with TRBJ2-7, with 9 bases that match TRBD1. CDR1 is SQVTM, CDR2 ANQGSEA, per germline. Trimming cost V 5 bases and J 1 base; bases outside gene matches: 6. CDR3 size: 14 residues. The CDR3 reads CSVTETGGSYEQYF. Written as DNA, the CDR3 is TGCAGCGTTACCGAGACAGGGGGATCCTACGAGCAGTACTTC.

V gene TRBV18 combines with J gene TRBJ1-2, with D uncertain. This CDR3 is built from 13 residues. The V gene lost 2 bases and the J gene lost 8 bases, with 12 bases spanning the gap. Per the germline V gene, CDR1 is KGHSH and CDR2 is LQKENI. CDR3 DNA sequence: TGTGCCAGCTCACCAGGAGTCTCCCTGGGCTACACCTTC. Amino acid sequence: CASSPGVSLGYTF. The full variable domain, in which reference TRBV18 and TRBJ1-2 provide the parts outside the CDR3, is NAGVMQNPRHLVRRRGQEARLRCSPMKGHSHVYWYRQLPEEGLKFMVYLQKENIIDESGMPKERFSAEFPKEGPSILRIQQVVRGDSAAYFCASSPGVSLGYTFGSGTRLTVV.

J is TRBJ2-5 and V is TRBV12-3 or TRBV12-4; the D gene is possibly TRBD2 (6 bases). The CDR3 has 14 amino acids. Trimming stripped 7 bases from V and 1 base from J, with 13 bases between. The CDR3 spells CASTIGAGQETQYF. As DNA, the CDR3 is TGTGCCAGCACCATCGGAGCGGGCCAAGAGACCCAGTACTTC.

As for this clonotype: At one end the junction does not follow the germline gene, possibly because of a read error. The chain employs TRBV11-3 and TRBJ2-1; D may be TRBD2 (7 bases). This CDR3 region has 14 residues. CDR1 SGHNT and CDR2 YENEEA come from the germline V gene. This chain's CDR3 is CTSSLGGARNEQFF. CDR3 bases: TGTACCAGCAGCCTAGGGGGGGCCCGGAATGAGCAGTTCTTC.

The chain carries TRBV20-1 and TRBJ2-5, with D hard to call. This CDR3 has 15 amino acids. CDR1 and CDR2 (germline): DFQATT, SNEGSKA (reference sequence). Trimming left V 0 bases short and J 4 bases short, with 15 bases between. The CDR3 sequence is CSARDRVSTRETQYF. CDR3 DNA sequence: TGCAGTGCTAGAGATCGGGTTTCGACGAGAGAGACCCAGTACTTC.

This clonotype has a handful of counts. A read error may produce the germline difference seen at one junction end. The chain recombines TRBV11-1 with TRBJ2-5; D is unresolved. CDR1 is SGHAT, CDR2 FQDESV, per germline (reference sequence). The length of the CDR3 is 14 residues. The CDR3 DNA reads TGTGCCAGCAGCGAAAGTAAAACTCAAGGGACCCAGTACTTC. Protein sequence: CASSESKTQGTQYF.